This entry lists 20 T cell receptor beta chains sequenced from one sample in a study of blood T cells in healthy people across ages. A second roughly 7 to 11 cycle PCR used barcoded and J-beta primers. TCRdb re-called the 5' RACE reads with MiXCR, one entry per CDR3 protein. Here the sample spans roughly 700,000 distinct CDR3 sequences, 20% to 30% being singletons. These data were also reused for a study on T cells of mothers and their children.

Sequenced sample: blood. These receptors were obtained from a boy aged 5-17 years in good health.

The chain has TRBV11-1 and TRBJ2-7, with TRBD2 as a possible D gene (5 bases). CDR3 length: 14 amino acids. CDR1 is SGHAT and CDR2 is FQDESV in the germline V gene (reference sequence). The ends were cut back, 5 bases at V and 2 bases at J, with 13 bases in the middle. The CDR3 reads CASSPGFPPYEQYF. In nucleotides, the CDR3 is TGTGCCAGCAGCCCGGGGTTTCCCCCCTACGAGCAGTACTTC.

This clonotype has just a few counts. The V gene is TRBV7-8, the J gene TRBJ2-7; TRBD1 is a possible D gene (6 bases). Germline-derived CDR1 and CDR2 are SGHVS and FQNEAQ. There are 16 residues in the CDR3. The ends were cut back, 3 bases at V and 0 bases at J, with 15 bases in the middle. The CDR3 is CASSFRRDTPSYEQYF. CDR3 nucleotide sequence: TGTGCCAGCAGCTTTCGCCGGGACACGCCCTCCTACGAGCAGTACTTC.

This clonotype appeared a few times. This chain links TRBV12-3 or TRBV12-4 with TRBJ2-6, with 9 bases lining up with TRBD1. The CDR3 is 19 amino acids. The V segment lost 5 bases and the J segment 0 bases; nucleotides outside the gene matches: 11. The CDR3 DNA sequence: TGTGCCAGCAGTCTCGGGACAGGGTCCCCCTACTCTGGGGCCAACGTCCTGACTTTC. Amino acid sequence: CASSLGTGSPYSGANVLTF.

The chain recombines TRBV28 with TRBJ1-4; TRBD1 is a possible D gene (5 bases). Germline V gene data show CDR1 as MDHEN and CDR2 as SYDVKM. V lost 6 bases and J lost 2, with 13 bases in between. The CDR3 covers 15 residues. The CDR3 region has the DNA TGTGCCAGCAGGACGACGGGGCTGACTAATGAAAAACTGTTTTTT. This gives the protein CASRTTGLTNEKLFF.

This clonotype turned up a few times. The rearrangement links TRBV29-1 to TRBJ2-2; maybe TRBD2 (5 bases). Germline V gene sequence: CDR1 SQVTM, CDR2 ANQGSEA. The V end was cut by 6 bases, the J end by 0 bases, with 14 bases between. The CDR3 covers 15 residues. CDR3 loop: CSVRLLTANTGELFF. The CDR3 DNA reads as TGCAGCGTCCGACTACTCACCGCGAACACCGGGGAGCTGTTTTTT.

In its sample, this clonotype was seen a few times. The chain combines TRBV6-5 with TRBJ2-2; no definite D call. The CDR3 length is 13 residues. V lost 7 bases to trimming and J lost 6 bases, with 12 bases between them. Germline lookup yields CDR1 MNHEY and CDR2 SVGAGI. CDR3 sequence reads: CASKKCRSGELFF. The CDR3 bases are TGTGCCAGCAAAAAATGTAGGTCCGGGGAGCTGTTTTTT.

This chain connects TRBV29-1 to TRBJ1-1, with no clear D. The CDR3 loop spans 15 amino acids. V lost 6 bases and J lost 3, with 20 bases in between. Germline CDR1 reads SQVTM; CDR2 reads ANQGSEA. CDR3 in DNA: TGCAGCGTGGATCCCCCTGAGGGCAGGTACACTGAAGCTTTCTTT. Translating gives CSVDPPEGRYTEAFF. The full variable domain, in which reference TRBV29-1 and TRBJ1-1 provide the parts outside the CDR3, is SAVISQKPSRDICQRGTSLTIQCQVDSQVTMMFWYRQQPGQSLTLIATANQGSEATYESGFVIDKFPISRPNLTFSTLTVSNMSPEDSSIYLCSVDPPEGRYTEAFFGQGTRLTVV.

This clonotype turned up a few times. J is TRBJ2-5 and V is TRBV10-3; 8 bases agree with TRBD1. CDR1 and CDR2 (germline): ENHRY, SYGVKD. J was trimmed by 9 bases and V by 2 bases; bases with no gene match: 8. The CDR3 runs to 14 residues. CDR3 protein: CAISERTGMEAQYF. The DNA of the CDR3 is TGTGCCATCAGTGAGCGGACAGGGATGGAGGCCCAGTACTTC.

Concerning this clonotype: Germline and junction disagree at one end, which may indicate a read error. The V gene is TRBV3-1, the J gene TRBJ2-2, with D possibly being TRBD1 or TRBD2 (5 bases each). CDR3 length: 16 residues. Per germline, CDR1 LGHDT and CDR2 YNNKEL (reference sequence). CDR3 nucleotide sequence: TGTGCCTGCAGCCAAGATCGGGGACCTTACACCGGGGAGCTGTTTTTT. Its protein is CACSQDRGPYTGELFF.

The rearrangement joins TRBV4-1 to TRBJ2-5; D is unclear. The J call may be in error: the DNA end matches TRBJ2-1 better. Germline CDR1 is MGHRA and CDR2 is YSYEKL. The CDR3 runs 11 residues. This CDR3 is CASSQEDEQFF. The CDR3 DNA is TGCGCCAGCAGCCAAGAAGATGAGCAGTTCTTC.

Only a few counts were recorded for this clonotype. The CDR3 DNA follows: TGTGCCAGCAGCCCGAGACCAGCGGGAGGCACAGATACGCAGTATTTT. Its protein product is CASSPRPAGGTDTQYF. V and J are TRBV7-2 and TRBJ2-3, with 8 bases identical to TRBD2. Germline V gene sequence: CDR1 SGHTA, CDR2 FQGNSA. Trimming cost V 5 bases and J 1 base; bases outside gene matches: 8. The CDR3 totals 16 residues.

This clonotype was detected once. The V call is TRBV6-5, the J call TRBJ2-3; 13 bases are shared with TRBD2. This CDR3 has 16 residues. Germline trimming cut 6 bases from V and 3 bases from J; bases unmatched to any gene: 6. Germline CDR1 and CDR2: MNHEY and SVGAGI. CDR3 in amino acids: CASRGLAGVGTDTQYF. The CDR3 DNA reads as TGTGCCAGCAGAGGACTAGCGGGGGTGGGTACAGATACGCAGTATTTT.

Notes on this clonotype: Its ends do not fully match the called genes, so a read error is possible. The chain is built from TRBV29-1 and TRBJ2-2, with a weak D call TRBD2 (6 bases). CDR3 length: 14 amino acids. Germline V gives CDR1 SQVTM, CDR2 ANQGSEA. DNA for the CDR3: TGCAGCGTTTCCCCCGGGACTCACACCGGGGAGCTGTTCTTT. Protein: CSVSPGTHTGELFF.

The chain uses TRBV27 and TRBJ1-6; the D is unclear. The CDR3 consists of 16 residues. In germline, CDR1 is MNHEY, CDR2 SMNVEV (reference sequence). Between the trimmed V and J ends, which lost 1 base and 2 bases, there was a span of 9 bases. The CDR3 spells CASSLFPGTYNSPLHF. For the CDR3, the DNA is TGTGCCAGCAGTTTATTCCCAGGCACCTATAATTCACCCCTCCACTTT.

The rearrangement joins TRBV20-1 to TRBJ2-5; tentatively, D is TRBD2 (6 bases). The J call may be incorrect, as the DNA end agrees better with TRBJ2-7. CDR3 length: 15 residues. Germline CDR1 and CDR2: DFQATT and SNEGSKA (reference sequence). CDR3 loop: CSARDNRRDSYEQYF. The CDR3 DNA follows: TGCAGTGCTAGAGATAATCGGCGGGATTCCTACGAGCAGTACTTC.

The chain employs TRBV15 and TRBJ2-5; a possible D gene is TRBD2 (6 bases). The CDR3 is 15 amino acids. Germline-derived CDR1 and CDR2 are LNHNV and YYDKDF (reference sequence). The V gene lost 0 bases and the J gene lost 2 bases, with 10 bases spanning the gap. The CDR3 loop reads CATSREGGIQETQYF. CDR3 nucleotides: TGTGCCACCAGCAGAGAAGGCGGGATACAAGAGACCCAGTACTTC.

This clonotype appeared a few times. The chain recombines TRBV5-4 with TRBJ2-7, with D tentatively TRBD1 (6 bases). The CDR3 is 14 amino acids. Looked up from germline, CDR1 is SGHNT and CDR2 is YYREEE (reference sequence). V gave up 0 bases and J gave up 2 bases, with 9 bases separating them. This chain's CDR3 is CASSLGQVPYEQYF. CDR3 sequence (DNA): TGTGCCAGCAGCTTGGGACAGGTCCCCTACGAGCAGTACTTC.

The genes are TRBV28 and TRBJ1-6; TRBD1 matches 10 bases. V gave up 7 bases and J gave up 5 bases; unmatched junction bases: 11. Germline V CDR1 and CDR2: MDHEN, SYDVKM. The CDR3 consists of 17 residues. The chain's CDR3 is CASNPSSGTGDNSPLHF. In nucleotides, the CDR3 is TGTGCCAGCAACCCTTCCTCCGGGACAGGGGATAATTCACCCCTCCACTTT.

This clonotype was recorded a few times. This rearrangement joins TRBV5-5 to TRBJ1-2; a weak D match, TRBD1 (5 bases). The germline CDR1 and CDR2 sequences are SGHKS and YYEKEE (reference sequence). V lost 2 bases, J lost 8 bases, and 10 bases lay in between. There are 12 residues in the CDR3. CDR3 sequence: CASSFDSLGYTF. The CDR3 region has the DNA TGTGCCAGCAGCTTTGACAGTTTGGGCTACACCTTC.

This chain links TRBV20-1 with TRBJ1-1; 9 bases map to TRBD1. V lost 5 bases and J lost 6; bases outside the gene matches: 7. The germline CDR1 and CDR2 sequences are DFQATT and SNEGSKA (reference sequence). This CDR3 comprises 13 residues. The DNA for the CDR3 is TGCAGTGCTCCGACCGGGACAGGGCCTGAAGCTTTCTTT. It translates to CSAPTGTGPEAFF.